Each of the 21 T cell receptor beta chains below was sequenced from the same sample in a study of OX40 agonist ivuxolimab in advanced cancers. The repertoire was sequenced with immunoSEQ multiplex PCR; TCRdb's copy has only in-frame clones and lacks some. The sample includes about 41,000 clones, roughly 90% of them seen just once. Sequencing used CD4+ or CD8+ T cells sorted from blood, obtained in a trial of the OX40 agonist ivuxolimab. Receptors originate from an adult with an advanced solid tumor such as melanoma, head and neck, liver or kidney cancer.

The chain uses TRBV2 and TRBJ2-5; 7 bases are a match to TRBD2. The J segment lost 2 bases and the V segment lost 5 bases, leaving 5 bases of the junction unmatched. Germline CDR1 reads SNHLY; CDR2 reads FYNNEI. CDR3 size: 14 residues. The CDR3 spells CASSTRGWQETQYF. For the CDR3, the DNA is TGTGCCAGCAGTACGCGGGGGTGGCAAGAGACCCAGTACTTC.

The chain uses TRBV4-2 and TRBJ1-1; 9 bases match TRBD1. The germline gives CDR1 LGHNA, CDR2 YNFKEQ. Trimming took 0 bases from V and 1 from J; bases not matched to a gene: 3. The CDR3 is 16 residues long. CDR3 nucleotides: TGTGCCAGCAGCCAAGATACAGGGGGCGCGAACACTGAAGCTTTCTTT. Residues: CASSQDTGGANTEAFF.

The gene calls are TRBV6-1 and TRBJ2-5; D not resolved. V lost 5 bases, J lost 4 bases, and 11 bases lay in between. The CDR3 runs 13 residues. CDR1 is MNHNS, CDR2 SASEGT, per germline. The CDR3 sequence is CASSLSSLETQYF. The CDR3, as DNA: TGTGCCAGCAGTCTATCAAGCCTAGAGACCCAGTACTTC.

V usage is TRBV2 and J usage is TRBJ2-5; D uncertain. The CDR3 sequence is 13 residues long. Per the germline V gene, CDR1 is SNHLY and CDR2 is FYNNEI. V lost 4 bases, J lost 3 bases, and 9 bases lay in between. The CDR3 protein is CASSGDLKETQYF. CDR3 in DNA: TGTGCCAGCAGTGGCGACTTAAAAGAGACCCAGTACTTC.

The DNA of the CDR3 is TGTGCCAGCAGTTCCACCCGGGACAGGGAAGGCAGATGGAATCAGCCCCAGCATTTT. This translates into CASSSTRDREGRWNQPQHF. This sequence joins TRBV27 and TRBJ1-5; 9 bases map to TRBD1. The CDR3 is made up of 19 amino acids. Germline V lookup: CDR1 MNHEY, CDR2 SMNVEV (reference sequence). V trimming: 4 bases; J trimming: 4 bases; junction bases outside the gene matches: 17.

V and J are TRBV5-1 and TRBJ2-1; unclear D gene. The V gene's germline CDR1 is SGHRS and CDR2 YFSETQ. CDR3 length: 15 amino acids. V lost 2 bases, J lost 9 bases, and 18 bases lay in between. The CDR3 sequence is CASSLGLGPPAEQFF. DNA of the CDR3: TGCGCCAGCAGCTTAGGGCTCGGACCTCCGGCTGAGCAGTTCTTC.

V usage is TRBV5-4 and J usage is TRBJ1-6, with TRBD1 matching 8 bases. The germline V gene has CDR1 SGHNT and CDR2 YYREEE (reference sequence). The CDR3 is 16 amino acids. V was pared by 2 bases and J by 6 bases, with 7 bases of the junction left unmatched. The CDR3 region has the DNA TGTGCCAGCAGCTTTACCGGGACAGGCTCTAATTCACCCCTCCACTTT. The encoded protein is CASSFTGTGSNSPLHF.

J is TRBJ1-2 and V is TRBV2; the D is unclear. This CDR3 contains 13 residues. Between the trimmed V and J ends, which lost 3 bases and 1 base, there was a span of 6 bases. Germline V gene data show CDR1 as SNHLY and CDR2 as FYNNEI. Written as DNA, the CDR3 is TGTGCCAGCAGTGAGAACGATAACTATGGCTACACCTTC. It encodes CASSENDNYGYTF.

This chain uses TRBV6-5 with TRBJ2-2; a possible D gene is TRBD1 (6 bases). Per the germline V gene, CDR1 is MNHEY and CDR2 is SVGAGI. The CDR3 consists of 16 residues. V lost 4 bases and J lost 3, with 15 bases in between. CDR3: CASSFEGHLDTGELFF. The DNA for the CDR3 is TGTGCCAGCAGTTTTGAGGGACACCTAGACACCGGGGAGCTGTTTTTT.

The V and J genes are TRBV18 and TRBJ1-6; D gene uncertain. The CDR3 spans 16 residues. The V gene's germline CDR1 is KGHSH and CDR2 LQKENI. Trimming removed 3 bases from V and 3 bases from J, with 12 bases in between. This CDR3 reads CASSPERLGYNSPLHF. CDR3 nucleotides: TGTGCCAGCTCACCGGAGCGTCTGGGCTATAATTCACCCCTCCACTTT.

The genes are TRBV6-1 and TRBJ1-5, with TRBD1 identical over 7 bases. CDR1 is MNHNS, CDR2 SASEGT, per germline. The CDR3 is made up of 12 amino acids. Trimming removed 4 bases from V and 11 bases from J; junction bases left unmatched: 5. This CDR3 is CASSVSQGAQHF. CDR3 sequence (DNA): TGTGCCAGCAGTGTATCTCAGGGGGCCCAGCATTTT.

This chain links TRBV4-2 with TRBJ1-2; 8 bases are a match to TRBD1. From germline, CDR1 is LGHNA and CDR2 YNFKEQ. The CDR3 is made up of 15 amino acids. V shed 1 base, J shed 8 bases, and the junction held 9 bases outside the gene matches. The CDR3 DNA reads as TGTGCCAGCAGCCAAGCGGCAGGGGGCTTCGAAGGCTACACCTTC. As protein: CASSQAAGGFEGYTF.

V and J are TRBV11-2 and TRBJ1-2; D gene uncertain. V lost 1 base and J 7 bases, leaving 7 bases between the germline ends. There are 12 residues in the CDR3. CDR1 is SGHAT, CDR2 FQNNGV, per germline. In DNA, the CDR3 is TGTGCCAGCAGCTTAGGGGTCGGTGGCTACACCTTC. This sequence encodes CASSLGVGGYTF.

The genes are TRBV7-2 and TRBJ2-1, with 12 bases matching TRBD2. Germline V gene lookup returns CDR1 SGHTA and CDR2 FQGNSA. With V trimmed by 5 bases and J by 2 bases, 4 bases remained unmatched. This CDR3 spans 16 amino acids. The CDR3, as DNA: TGTGCCAGCAGCCCCCGGACTAGCGGGGCCTACAATGAGCAGTTCTTC. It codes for CASSPRTSGAYNEQFF.

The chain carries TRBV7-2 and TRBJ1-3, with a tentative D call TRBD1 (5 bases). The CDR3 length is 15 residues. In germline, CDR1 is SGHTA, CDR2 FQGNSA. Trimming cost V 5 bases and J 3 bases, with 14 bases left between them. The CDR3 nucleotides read TGTGCCAGCAGCCCCCGCCGGGGGTTTGGAAACACCATATATTTT. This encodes CASSPRRGFGNTIYF. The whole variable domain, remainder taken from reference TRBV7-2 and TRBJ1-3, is GAGVSQSPSNKVTEKGKDVELRCDPISGHTALYWYRQSLGQGLEFLIYFQGNSAPDKSGLPSDRFSAERTGGSVSTLTIQRTQQEDSAVYLCASSPRRGFGNTIYFGEGSWLTVV.

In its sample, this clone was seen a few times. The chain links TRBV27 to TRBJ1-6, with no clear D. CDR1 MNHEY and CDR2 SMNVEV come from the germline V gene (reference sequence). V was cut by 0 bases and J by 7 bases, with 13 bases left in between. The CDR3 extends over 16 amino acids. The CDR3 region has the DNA TGTGCCAGCAGTTTATCTAGGACGGAAGACAATTCACCCCTCCACTTT. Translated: CASSLSRTEDNSPLHF.

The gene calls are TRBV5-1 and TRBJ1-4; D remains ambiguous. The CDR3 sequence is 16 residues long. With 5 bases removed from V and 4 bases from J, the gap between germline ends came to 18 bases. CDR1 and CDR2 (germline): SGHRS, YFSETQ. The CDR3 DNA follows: TGCGCCAGCAGGCTTGGAACCGGGATCCTTAATGAAAAACTGTTTTTT. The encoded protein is CASRLGTGILNEKLFF.

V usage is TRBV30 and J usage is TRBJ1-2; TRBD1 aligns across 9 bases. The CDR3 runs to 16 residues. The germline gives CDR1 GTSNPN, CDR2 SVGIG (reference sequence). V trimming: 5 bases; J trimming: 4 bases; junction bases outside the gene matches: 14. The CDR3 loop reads CAWLIRDRASLYGYTF. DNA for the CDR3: TGTGCCTGGCTCATCCGGGACAGGGCCTCCCTCTATGGCTACACCTTC.

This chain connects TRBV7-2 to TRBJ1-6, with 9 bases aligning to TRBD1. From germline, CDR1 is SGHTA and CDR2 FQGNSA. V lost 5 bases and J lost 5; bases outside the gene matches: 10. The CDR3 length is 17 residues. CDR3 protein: CASSDPGTGLNNSPLHF. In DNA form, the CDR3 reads TGTGCCAGCAGCGACCCCGGGACAGGGCTTAATAATTCACCCCTCCACTTT.

DNA for the CDR3: TGTGCCAGCAGCTTAGAGGGGACAGGGTTTATGGAGACCCAGTACTTC. Protein sequence: CASSLEGTGFMETQYF. This chain links TRBV11-3 with TRBJ2-5; 9 bases are a match to TRBD1. The CDR3 extends over 16 amino acids. The V gene's germline CDR1 is SGHNT and CDR2 YENEEA. V shed 0 bases and J 5 bases; nucleotides not matched to a gene: 7.

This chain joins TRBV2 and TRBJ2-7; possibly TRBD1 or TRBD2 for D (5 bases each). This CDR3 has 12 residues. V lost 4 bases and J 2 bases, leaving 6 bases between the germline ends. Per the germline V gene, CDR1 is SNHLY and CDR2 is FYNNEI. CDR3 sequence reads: CASSGGPYEQYF. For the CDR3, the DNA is TGTGCCAGCAGTGGGGGACCCTACGAGCAGTACTTC.